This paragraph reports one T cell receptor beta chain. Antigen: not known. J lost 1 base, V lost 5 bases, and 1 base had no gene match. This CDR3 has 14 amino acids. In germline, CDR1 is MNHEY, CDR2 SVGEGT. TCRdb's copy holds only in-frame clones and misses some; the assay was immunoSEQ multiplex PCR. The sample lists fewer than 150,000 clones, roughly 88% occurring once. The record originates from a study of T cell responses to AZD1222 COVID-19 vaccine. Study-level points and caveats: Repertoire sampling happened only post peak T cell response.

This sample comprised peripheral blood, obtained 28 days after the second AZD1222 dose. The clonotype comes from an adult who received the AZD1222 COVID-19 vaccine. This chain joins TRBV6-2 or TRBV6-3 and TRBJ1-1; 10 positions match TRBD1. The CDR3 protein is CASSRDRGNTEAFF. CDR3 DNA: TGTGCCAGCAGTCGGGACAGGGGGAACACTGAAGCTTTCTTT.